One T cell receptor beta chain is described in this entry. What it recognizes is unknown. This sample is part of a study of cytomegalovirus exposure and HLA in healthy donors. The trim removed 7 bases at V and 1 base at J, leaving 10 bases unmatched. Germline CDR1 reads MNHNY; CDR2 reads SVGAGI (reference sequence). CDR3 length equals 16 residues. In the PCR, 60 Vbeta and 13 Jbeta primers were used. The authors' processing: Unique TCR beta chains totaled 80 million to 100 million in a later count, with roughly 11 million of them shared. Clones were sequenced by immunoSEQ multiplex PCR, and TCRdb holds only the in-frame ones, with some missing. V and J calls and clone size follow that table, whereas D and trimming were derived from the DNA. The sample data list 70,000 or so clones. Findings and caveats of the study: Immune exposure information available was restricted to CMV serostatus. An apparent linkage of common viral pathogens to several of the most significant clusters emerged in a later analysis.

The rearrangement uses TRBV6-6 and TRBJ2-3; 8 positions agree with TRBD2. This sequence originates from a boy younger than 18 in good health and CMV-seronegative. Sequencing was done on a sample of PBMCs. Written as DNA, the CDR3 is TGTGCCAGCACCAAGGGCGCCGGGAGGGGCACAGATACGCAGTATTTT. This codes for CASTKGAGRGTDTQYF.